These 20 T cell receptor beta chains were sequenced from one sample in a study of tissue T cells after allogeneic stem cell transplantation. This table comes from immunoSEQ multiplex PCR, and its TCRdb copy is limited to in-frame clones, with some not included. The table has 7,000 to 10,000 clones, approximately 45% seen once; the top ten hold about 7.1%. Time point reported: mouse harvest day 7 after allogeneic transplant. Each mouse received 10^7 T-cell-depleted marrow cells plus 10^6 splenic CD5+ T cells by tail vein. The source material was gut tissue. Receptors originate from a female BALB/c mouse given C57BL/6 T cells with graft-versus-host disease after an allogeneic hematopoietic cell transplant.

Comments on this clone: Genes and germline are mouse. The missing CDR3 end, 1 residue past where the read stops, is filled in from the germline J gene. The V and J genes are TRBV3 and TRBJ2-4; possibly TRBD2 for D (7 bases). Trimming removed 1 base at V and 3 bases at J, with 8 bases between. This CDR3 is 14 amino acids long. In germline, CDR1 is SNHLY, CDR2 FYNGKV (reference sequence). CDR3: CASSLEGGQNTLYF. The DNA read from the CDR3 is TGTGCCAGCAGCTTAGAGGGGGGGCAAAACACCTTGTAC.

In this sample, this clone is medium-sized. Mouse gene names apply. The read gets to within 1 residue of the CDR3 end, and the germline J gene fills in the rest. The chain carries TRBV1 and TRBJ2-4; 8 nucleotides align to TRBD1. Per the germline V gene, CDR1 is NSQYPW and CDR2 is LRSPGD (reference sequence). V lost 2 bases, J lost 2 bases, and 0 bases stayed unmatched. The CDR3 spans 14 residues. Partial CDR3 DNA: TGCACCTGCAGTGCACAGGGGGCTCAAAACACCTTGTAC. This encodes CTCSAQGAQNTLY. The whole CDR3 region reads CTCSAQGAQNTLYF.

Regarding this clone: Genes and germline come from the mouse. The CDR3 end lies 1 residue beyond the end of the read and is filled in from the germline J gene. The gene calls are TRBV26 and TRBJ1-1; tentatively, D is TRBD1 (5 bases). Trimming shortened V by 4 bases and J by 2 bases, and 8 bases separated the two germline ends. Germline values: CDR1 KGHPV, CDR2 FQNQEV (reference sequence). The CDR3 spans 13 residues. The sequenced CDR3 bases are TGTGCCAGCAGTCCGGGGGGTAACACAGAAGTCTTC. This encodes CASSPGGNTEVF. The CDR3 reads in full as CASSPGGNTEVFF.

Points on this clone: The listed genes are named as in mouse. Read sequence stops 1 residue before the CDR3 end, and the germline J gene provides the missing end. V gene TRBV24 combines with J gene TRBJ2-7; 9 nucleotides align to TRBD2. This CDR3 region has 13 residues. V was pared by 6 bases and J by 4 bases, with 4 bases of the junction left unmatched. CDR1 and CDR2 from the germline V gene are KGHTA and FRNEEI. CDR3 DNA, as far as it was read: TGTGCCAGCAGCACCGGGACTGGGTATGAACAGTAC. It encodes CASSTGTGYEQY. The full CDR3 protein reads CASSTGTGYEQYF.

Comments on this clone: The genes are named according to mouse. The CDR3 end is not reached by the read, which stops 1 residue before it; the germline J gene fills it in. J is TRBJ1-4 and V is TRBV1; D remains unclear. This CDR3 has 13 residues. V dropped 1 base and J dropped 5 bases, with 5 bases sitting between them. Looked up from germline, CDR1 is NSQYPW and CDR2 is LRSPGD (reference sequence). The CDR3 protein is CTCSAGQNERLFF. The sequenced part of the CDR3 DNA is TGCACCTGCAGTGCAGGACAAAACGAAAGATTATTT.

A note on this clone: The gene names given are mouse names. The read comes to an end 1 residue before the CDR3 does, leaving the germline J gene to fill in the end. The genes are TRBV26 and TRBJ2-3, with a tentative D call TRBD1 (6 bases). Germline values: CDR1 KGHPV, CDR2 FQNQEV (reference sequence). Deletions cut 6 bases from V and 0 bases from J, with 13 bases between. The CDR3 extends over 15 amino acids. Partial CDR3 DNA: TGTGCCAGCAGCCCGACACAGGGTAGTGCAGAAACGCTGTAT. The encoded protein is CASSPTQGSAETLY. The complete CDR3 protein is CASSPTQGSAETLYF.

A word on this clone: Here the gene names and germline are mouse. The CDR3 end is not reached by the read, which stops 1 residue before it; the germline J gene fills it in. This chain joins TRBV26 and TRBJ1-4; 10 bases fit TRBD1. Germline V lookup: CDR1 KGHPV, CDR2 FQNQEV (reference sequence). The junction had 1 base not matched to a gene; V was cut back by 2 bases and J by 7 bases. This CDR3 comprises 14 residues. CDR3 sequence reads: CASSLGTGVERLFF. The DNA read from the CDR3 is TGTGCCAGCAGTCTGGGGACAGGGGTCGAAAGATTATTT.

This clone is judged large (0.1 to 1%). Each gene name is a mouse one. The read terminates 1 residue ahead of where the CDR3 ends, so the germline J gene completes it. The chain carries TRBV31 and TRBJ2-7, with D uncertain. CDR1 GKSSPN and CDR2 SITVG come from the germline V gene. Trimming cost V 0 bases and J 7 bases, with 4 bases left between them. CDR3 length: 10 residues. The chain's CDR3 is CAWSLEEQYF. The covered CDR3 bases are TGTGCCTGGAGTCTAGAGGAACAGTAC.

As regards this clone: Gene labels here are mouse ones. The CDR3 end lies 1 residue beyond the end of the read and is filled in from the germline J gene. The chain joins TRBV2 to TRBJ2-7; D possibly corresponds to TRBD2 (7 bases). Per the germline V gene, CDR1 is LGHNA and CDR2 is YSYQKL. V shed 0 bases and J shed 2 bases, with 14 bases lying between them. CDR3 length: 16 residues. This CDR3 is CASSQDPWGRPYEQYF. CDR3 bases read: TGTGCCAGCAGCCAAGATCCCTGGGGGCGCCCCTATGAACAGTAC.

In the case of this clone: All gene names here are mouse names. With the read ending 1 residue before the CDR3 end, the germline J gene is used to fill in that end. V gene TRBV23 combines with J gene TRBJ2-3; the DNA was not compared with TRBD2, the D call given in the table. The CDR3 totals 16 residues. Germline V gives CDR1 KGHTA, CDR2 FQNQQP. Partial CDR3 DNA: TGCTCCAGCAGTCCAAGGCTGGGGGGGCGAGCAGAAACGCTGTAT. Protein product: CSSSPRLGGRAETLY. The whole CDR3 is CSSSPRLGGRAETLYF.

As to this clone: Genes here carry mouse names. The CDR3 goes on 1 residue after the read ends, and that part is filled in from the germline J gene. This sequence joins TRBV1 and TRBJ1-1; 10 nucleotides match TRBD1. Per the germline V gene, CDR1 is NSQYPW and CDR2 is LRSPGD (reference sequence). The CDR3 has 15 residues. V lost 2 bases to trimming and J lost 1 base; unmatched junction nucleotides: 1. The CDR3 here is CTCSARDRGNTEVFF. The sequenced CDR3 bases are TGCACCTGCAGTGCAAGGGACAGGGGGAACACAGAAGTCTTC. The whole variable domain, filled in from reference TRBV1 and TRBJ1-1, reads VTLLEQNPRWRLVPRGQAVNLRCILKNSQYPWMSWYQQDLQKQLQWLFTLRSPGDKEVKSLPGADYLATRVTDTELRLQVANMSQGRTLYCTCSARDRGNTEVFFGKGTRLTVV.

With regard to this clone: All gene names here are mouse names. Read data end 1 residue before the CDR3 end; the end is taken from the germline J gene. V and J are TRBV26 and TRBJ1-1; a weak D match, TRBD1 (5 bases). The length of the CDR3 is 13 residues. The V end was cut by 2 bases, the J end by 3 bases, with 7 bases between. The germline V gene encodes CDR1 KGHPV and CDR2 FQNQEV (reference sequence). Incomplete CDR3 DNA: TGTGCCAGCAGTCTGGGGGCAGACACAGAAGTCTTC. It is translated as CASSLGADTEVF. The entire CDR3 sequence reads CASSLGADTEVFF.

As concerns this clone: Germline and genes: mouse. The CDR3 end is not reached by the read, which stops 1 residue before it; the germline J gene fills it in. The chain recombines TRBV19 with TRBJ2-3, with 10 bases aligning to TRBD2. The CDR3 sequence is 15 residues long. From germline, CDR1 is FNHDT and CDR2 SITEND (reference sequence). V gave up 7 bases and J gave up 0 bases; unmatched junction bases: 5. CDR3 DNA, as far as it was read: TGTGCCAGCTCGACTGGGGGGCCTAGTGCAGAAACGCTGTAT. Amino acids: CASSTGGPSAETLY. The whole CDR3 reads CASSTGGPSAETLYF.

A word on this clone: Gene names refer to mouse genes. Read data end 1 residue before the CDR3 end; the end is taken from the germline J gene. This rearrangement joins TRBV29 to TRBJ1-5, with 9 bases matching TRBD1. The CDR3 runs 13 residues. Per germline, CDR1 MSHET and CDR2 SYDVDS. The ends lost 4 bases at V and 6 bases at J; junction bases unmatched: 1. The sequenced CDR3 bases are TGTGCTAGCAGTTCGGGACAGGGCCAGGCTCCGCTT. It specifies CASSSGQGQAPL. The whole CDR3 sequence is CASSSGQGQAPLF.

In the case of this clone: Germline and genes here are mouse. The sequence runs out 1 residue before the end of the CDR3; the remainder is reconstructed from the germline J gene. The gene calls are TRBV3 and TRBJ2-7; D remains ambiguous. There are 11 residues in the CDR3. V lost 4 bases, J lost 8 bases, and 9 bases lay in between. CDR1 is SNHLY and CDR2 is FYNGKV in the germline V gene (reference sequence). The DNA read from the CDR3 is TGTGCCAGCAGCTCGAGGGAAAAACAGTAC. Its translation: CASSSREKQY. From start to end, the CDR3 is CASSSREKQYF. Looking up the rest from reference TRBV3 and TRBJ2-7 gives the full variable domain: GPKVLQIPSHQIIDMGQMVTLNCDPVSNHLYFYWYKQILGQQMEFLVNFYNGKVMEKSKLFKDQFSVERPDGSYFTLKIQPTALEDSAVYFCASSSREKQYFGPGTRLTVL.

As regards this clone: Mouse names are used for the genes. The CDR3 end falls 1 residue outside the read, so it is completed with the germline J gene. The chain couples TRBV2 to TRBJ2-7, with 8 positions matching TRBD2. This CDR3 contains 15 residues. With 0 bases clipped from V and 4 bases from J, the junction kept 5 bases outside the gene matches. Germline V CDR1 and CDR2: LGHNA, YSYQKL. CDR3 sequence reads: CASSQDWGASYEQYF. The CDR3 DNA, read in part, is TGTGCCAGCAGCCAAGACTGGGGGGCCTCATATGAACAGTAC.

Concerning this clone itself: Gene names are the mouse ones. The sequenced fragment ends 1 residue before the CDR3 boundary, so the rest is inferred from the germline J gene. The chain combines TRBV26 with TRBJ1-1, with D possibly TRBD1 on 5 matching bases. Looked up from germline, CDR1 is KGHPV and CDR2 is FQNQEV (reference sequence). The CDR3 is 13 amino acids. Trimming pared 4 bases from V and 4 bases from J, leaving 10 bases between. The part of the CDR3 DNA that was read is TGTGCCAGCAGTCCAGGGATGGGCACAGAAGTCTTC. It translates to CASSPGMGTEVF. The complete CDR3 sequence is CASSPGMGTEVFF.

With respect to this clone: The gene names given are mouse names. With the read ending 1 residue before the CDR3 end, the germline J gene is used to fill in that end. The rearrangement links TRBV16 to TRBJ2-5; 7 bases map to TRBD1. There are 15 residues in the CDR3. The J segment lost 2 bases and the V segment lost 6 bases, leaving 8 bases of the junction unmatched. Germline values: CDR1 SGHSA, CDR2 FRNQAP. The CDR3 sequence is CASSSLQGLQDTQYF. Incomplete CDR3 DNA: TGTGCAAGCAGTTCCCTACAGGGGCTCCAAGACACCCAGTAC.

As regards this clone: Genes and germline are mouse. CDR3 region: CTCSADQNTLYF. The CDR3 bases that were read are TGCACCTGCAGTGCAGATCAAAACACCTTGTAC. This rearrangement joins TRBV1 to TRBJ2-4; D is unclear. The read gets to within 1 residue of the CDR3 end, and the germline J gene fills in the rest. Germline V CDR1 and CDR2: NSQYPW, LRSPGD (reference sequence). Trimming shortened V by 0 bases and J by 2 bases, and 0 bases separated the two germline ends. The CDR3 sequence is 12 residues long.

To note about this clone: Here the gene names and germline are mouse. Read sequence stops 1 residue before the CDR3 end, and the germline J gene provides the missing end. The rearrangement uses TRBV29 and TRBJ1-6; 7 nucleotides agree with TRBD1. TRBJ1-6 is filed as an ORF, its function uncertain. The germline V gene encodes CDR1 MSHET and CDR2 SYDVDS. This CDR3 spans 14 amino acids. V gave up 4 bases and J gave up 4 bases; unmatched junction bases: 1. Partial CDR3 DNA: TGTGCTAGCAGTTCGGGACAGTATAATTCGCCCCTCTAC. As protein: CASSSGQYNSPLY. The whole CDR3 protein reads CASSSGQYNSPLYF.